This TCR beta chain appears in the sequencing data of a study of CD8 T cells in ankylosing spondylitis. Trimming removed 5 bases from V and 0 bases from J, with 10 bases in between. This CDR3 comprises 15 residues. The table lists this clonotype with many counts. What it binds is unknown. Overall study results and limits: Prior work had noted some motif variants in reactive arthritis blood and synovial fluid. Matched synovial fluid from ankylosing spondylitis patients was reported to be enriched for disease-linked clones. It appeared that ankylosing spondylitis blood was characterized by a TCR beta motif of several highly homologous variants.

Each TCR beta library was made by quantitative 5'-RACE that incorporated molecular barcodes. From the 5' RACE reads, TCRdb called clonotypes with MiXCR, one entry per CDR3 protein. The data hold some 87,000 distinct CDR3 sequences, with 8.8% observed a single time. The V and J genes are TRBV12-3 or TRBV12-4 and TRBJ2-2, with D unclear. The sequenced sample consisted of blood, either unsorted or a sorted T cell fraction (not recorded which). The TCR comes from a male donor with ankylosing spondylitis or in good health (not recorded which). CDR3 sequence reads: CASSPARPNTGELFF. DNA for the CDR3: TGTGCCAGCAGTCCGGCCCGACCGAACACCGGGGAGCTGTTTTTT.